One and the same sample provided the 2 T cell receptor beta chains below, sequenced in a study of monozygotic twins with inflammatory bowel disease. For each CDR3 protein, TCRdb gives one entry from its re-call of the 5' RACE reads, without DNA. The listing contains a few hundred thousand distinct CDR3 sequences. The sample taken for sequencing was blood. The receptors were gathered from a human donor with ulcerative colitis or Crohn's disease, or a healthy co-twin of an affected twin (not recorded which).

The chain carries TRBV29-1 and TRBJ1-4. From germline, CDR1 is SQVTM and CDR2 ANQGSEA. The CDR3 covers 13 residues. CDR3 protein: CSARSNLGEKLFF.

The rearrangement uses TRBV4-3 and TRBJ2-3; no DNA is available, so the TRBD1 call from TCRdb remains unchecked. Germline CDR1 and CDR2: LGHNA and YSLEER. This CDR3 has 14 residues. The CDR3 region is CASSQDGQDDTQYF.